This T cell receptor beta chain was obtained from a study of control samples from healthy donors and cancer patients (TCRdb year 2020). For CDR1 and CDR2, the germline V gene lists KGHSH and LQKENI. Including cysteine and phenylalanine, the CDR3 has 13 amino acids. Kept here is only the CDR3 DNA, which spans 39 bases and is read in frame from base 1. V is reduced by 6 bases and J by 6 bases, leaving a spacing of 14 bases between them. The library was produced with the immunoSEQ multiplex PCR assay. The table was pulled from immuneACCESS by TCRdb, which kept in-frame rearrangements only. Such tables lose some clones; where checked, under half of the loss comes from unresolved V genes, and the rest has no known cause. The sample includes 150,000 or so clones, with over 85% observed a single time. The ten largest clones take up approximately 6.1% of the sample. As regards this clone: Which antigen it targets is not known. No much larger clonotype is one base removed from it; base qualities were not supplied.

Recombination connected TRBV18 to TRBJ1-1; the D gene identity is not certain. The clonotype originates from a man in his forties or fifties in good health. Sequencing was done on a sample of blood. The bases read TGTGCCAGCTCGTCGCCTATTAGCGCTGAAGCTTTCTTT. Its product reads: CASSSPISAEAFF.